This is a list of T cell receptor beta chains from one sample in a study of PD-1 blockade in classical Hodgkin lymphoma. Some clones are missing from TCRdb's copy, which holds only in-frame ones; the method was immunoSEQ multiplex PCR. This table has about 25,000 clones, roughly 80% appearing once. Specimen: CD4+ T cells from blood, collected before the fourth cycle of nivolumab. The receptors stem from a human donor with classical Hodgkin lymphoma. The CDR3 runs from the conserved cysteine through the conserved F or W. A D gene is named only where the DNA matches it firmly. Expanded clones get a size class; other rows say once, few or many, or leave the size out.

NA	TRBV18	NA	TRBJ1-2	TGTGCCAGCTCACCCTCCCGGGGTGGGGCCGCGGACTATGGCTACACCTTC	CASSPSRGGAADYGYTF
NA	TRBV6-5	NA	TRBJ1-1	TGTGCCAGCTTGCCAGGAGGTTGGGCTGAAGCTTTCTTT	CASLPGGWAEAFF
TRBD2	TRBV4-3	NA	TRBJ2-1	TGCGCCAGCAGCCAATCCGGGGGGGTTGAGCAGTTCTTC	CASSQSGGVEQFF
TRBD2	TRBV5-1	NA	TRBJ2-3	TGCGCCAGCAGCCCTCCGACTAGCGGCACAGATACGCAGTATTTT	CASSPPTSGTDTQYF
TRBD1	TRBV5-1	NA	TRBJ1-4	TGCGCCAGCAGCTCCGGGACAGGGGGTGAAAAACTGTTTTTT	CASSSGTGGEKLFF
NA	TRBV2	NA	TRBJ2-2	TGTGCCAGCAGTGAGGTGAACACCGGGGAGCTGTTTTTT	CASSEVNTGELFF
NA	TRBV6-5	NA	TRBJ1-2	TGTGCCAGCAGTTACGGTGCTAACTATGGCTACACCTTC	CASSYGANYGYTF
NA	TRBV7-2	once	TRBJ2-5	TGTGCCAGCAGCCCAAATTTTAAGGGGGAGACCCAGTACTTC	CASSPNFKGETQYF
TRBD1	TRBV7-9	NA	TRBJ2-5	TGTGCCAGCAGCCCGGGACAGGGGGCGCAAGAGACCCAGTACTTC	CASSPGQGAQETQYF
NA	TRBV7-2	NA	TRBJ2-5	TGTGCCAGCAGCTTAGCGGGGGGGCCTGGGGAGACCCAGTACTTC	CASSLAGGPGETQYF
NA	TRBV28	NA	TRBJ2-1	TGTGCCAGCAGCTTCCTTAGCTCCTACAATGAGCAGTTCTTC	CASSFLSSYNEQFF
NA	TRBV5-8	NA	TRBJ1-2	TGTGCCAGCAGCTTGGTTGGCAACACGGGGGACTATGGCTACACCTTC	CASSLVGNTGDYGYTF
TRBD1	TRBV19	NA	TRBJ2-3	TGTGCCAGTAACTCGGGACAGGGTTCAGATACGCAGTATTTT	CASNSGQGSDTQYF
NA	TRBV7-2	few	TRBJ1-3	TGTGCCAGCAGCTTAGTGGCGGGCTCTGGAAACACCATATATTTT	CASSLVAGSGNTIYF
TRBD1	TRBV6-6	NA	TRBJ1-1	TGTGCCAGCCTTTACTTCCGGGACAGGGGCACTGAAGCTTTCTTT	CASLYFRDRGTEAFF
NA	TRBV6-1	NA	TRBJ1-5	TGTGCCAGCAGTGAAGCCTGGGCAGTCGATAGCAATCAGCCCCAGCATTTT	CASSEAWAVDSNQPQHF
NA	TRBV6-1	NA	TRBJ1-5	TGTGCCAGCGCGGTTGAGTATAGCAATCAGCCCCAGCATTTT	CASAVEYSNQPQHF
NA	TRBV11-3	NA	TRBJ2-7	TGTGCCAGCAGCCAACACCTGGGGGAGCAGTACTTC	CASSQHLGEQYF
TRBD1	TRBV27	NA	TRBJ1-2	TGTGCCAGCAGTGGACAGGGTAAATTTGACTATGGCTACACCTTC	CASSGQGKFDYGYTF
TRBD1	TRBV28	once	TRBJ2-1	TGTGCCTCCTACCTCGGACAGGGAACGTCCAATGAGCAGTTCTTC	CASYLGQGTSNEQFF
TRBD1	TRBV9	NA	TRBJ2-1	TGTGCCAGCAGCCCGGGACAGGGGACCTACAATGAGCAGTTCTTC	CASSPGQGTYNEQFF
NA	TRBV30	NA	TRBJ1-4	TGTGCCTGGAGTGGAGGGAGGCCCGAAAAACTGTTTTTT	CAWSGGRPEKLFF
TRBD1	TRBV5-8	few	TRBJ1-6	TGTGCCAGCAGCTTGGAAGGGGGCCATCTTCGTTCACCCCTCCACTTT	CASSLEGGHLRSPLHF
NA	TRBV5-1	NA	TRBJ1-4	TGCGCCAGCAGCCTGGAGGGCGAAGAAAAACTGTTTTTT	CASSLEGEEKLFF
NA	TRBV14	NA	TRBJ2-2	TGTGCCAGCAGCCCGCGGACCACCGGGGAGCTGTTTTTT	CASSPRTTGELFF
TRBD1	TRBV5-1	NA	TRBJ1-1	TGCGCCAGCAGCCGGGGACAGGGAAATACTGAAGCTTTCTTT	CASSRGQGNTEAFF
NA	TRBV6-6	NA	TRBJ2-7	TGTGCCTCTAGGGGGAGCTCCTACGAGCAGTACTTC	CASRGSSYEQYF
NA	TRBV7-8	NA	TRBJ1-1	TGTGCCAGCAGCTTAGTCAGGGGAGACACTGAAGCTTTCTTT	CASSLVRGDTEAFF
TRBD1	TRBV5-1	NA	TRBJ1-1	TGCGCCAGCAGCATAGGACAGGACGTAGTAGCTTTCTTT	CASSIGQDVVAFF
TRBD1	TRBV19	NA	TRBJ1-1	TGTGCCAGTAGTATCGCCGGACAGGGAGACACTGAAGCTTTCTTT	CASSIAGQGDTEAFF
TRBD1	TRBV19	NA	TRBJ1-1	TGTGCCAGTAGCCCCGGACAGGGAGGGGGCTGGGACACTGAAGCTTTCTTT	CASSPGQGGGWDTEAFF
TRBD1	TRBV19	NA	TRBJ1-3	TGTGCCAGTAGCGTACAGGGGTTAGCTGGAAACACCATATATTTT	CASSVQGLAGNTIYF
NA	TRBV27	few	TRBJ1-2	TGTGCCAGCAGTTTATCCAGAGGGGTTAACTATGGCTACACCTTC	CASSLSRGVNYGYTF
TRBD1	TRBV5-1	NA	TRBJ2-1	TGCGCCAGCAGCTCCCAGGGGACAGGGTACAATGAGCAGTTCTTC	CASSSQGTGYNEQFF
TRBD1	TRBV6-6	NA	TRBJ1-2	TGTGCCAGCTTGGGTCAGGGGGTCTATGGCTACACCTTC	CASLGQGVYGYTF
NA	TRBV6-5	NA	TRBJ1-5	TGTGCCAGCAGTTACTCGAGTGTCCCCCGCAATCAGCCCCAGCATTTT	CASSYSSVPRNQPQHF
NA	TRBV18	NA	TRBJ2-2	TGTGCCAGCTCACCTGCGTCCCGCGGGGAGCTGTTTTTT	CASSPASRGELFF
NA	TRBV7-2	NA	TRBJ2-3	TGTGCCAGCAGCACGACTGGATTCGGGATCGCGGGCACAGATACGCAGTATTTT	CASSTTGFGIAGTDTQYF
NA	TRBV6-5	NA	TRBJ1-1	TGTGCCAGCGCGTGGGGGCGGGAGAACACTGAAGCTTTCTTT	CASAWGRENTEAFF
NA	TRBV5-5	NA	TRBJ1-2	TGTGCCAGCAGCTTGCTGGGGGACTGGGGCTACACCTTC	CASSLLGDWGYTF
TRBD1	TRBV9	NA	TRBJ2-7	TGTGCCAGCAGCGAGGGACAGGTCCTCTCCTACGAGCAGTACTTC	CASSEGQVLSYEQYF
TRBD1	TRBV7-9	NA	TRBJ2-7	TGTGCCAGCAGCTTATTCTACGGGGACAGCCTCTTCTTC	CASSLFYGDSLFF
NA	TRBV5-1	once	TRBJ1-1	TGCGCCAGCAGCTTCTCAGGGTACACTGAAGCTTTCTTT	CASSFSGYTEAFF
TRBD1	TRBV29-1	once	TRBJ1-5	TGCAGCGTTGGGGGACAGAATCAGCCCCAGCATTTT	CSVGGQNQPQHF
TRBD1	TRBV30	once	TRBJ1-4	TGTGCCTGGAGTACCGGGACAGGGAATGAAAAACTGTTTTTT	CAWSTGTGNEKLFF